The present entry profiles one TCR beta chain with its context. As yet, its antigen is unknown. A read error may account for a junction end that differs from germline. This specimen belongs to a study of blood T cells in healthy people across ages. Germline V gene sequence: CDR1 SQVTM, CDR2 ANQGSEA. This CDR3 region has 15 residues. General study findings and limits: Age brought a roughly linear fall in TCR beta diversity measured per million T cells. Naive T cell percentage showed a strong correlation with TCR beta diversity. It was held that diversity estimates obtained from one million T cells represented underestimates.

Then a second PCR, running about 7 to 11 cycles, was carried out with a sample-barcoded 5' primer and a J-beta primer mix. Unique molecular identifiers of 12 random nucleotides labeled each cDNA. One entry per CDR3 protein results from TCRdb running MiXCR on the 5' RACE reads. This table holds over 1.5 million distinct CDR3 sequences, around half found once. This sequence originates from a woman in her 40s in good health. The sequenced sample consisted of blood. The gene calls are TRBV29-1 and TRBJ2-1; maybe TRBD1 (6 bases). In DNA form, the CDR3 reads TGCAGCGTTGAAGATCAACAGGGATCCCACAAGGAGCAGTTCTTC. Translating gives CSVEDQQGSHKEQFF.